Each of the 20 T cell receptor beta chains below was sequenced from the same sample in a study of blood T cell repertoires in COVID-19 (dated by TCRdb to about 2020). Library prep was done by the immunoSEQ multiplex PCR assay. The table was pulled from immuneACCESS by TCRdb, which kept in-frame rearrangements only. Such tables lose some clones; where checked, under half of the loss comes from unresolved V genes, and the rest has no known cause. The sample has tens of thousands of clones on record, less than 85% of them singletons. The ten largest clones take up 5.4% of the sample. Sequenced: peripheral blood. These receptor sequences come from a woman at least 80 years old with active or convalescent COVID-19.

The chain recombines TRBV2 with TRBJ2-7, with 9 nucleotides matching TRBD2. With 6 bases clipped from V and 2 bases from J, the junction kept 8 bases outside the gene matches. The germline V gene encodes CDR1 SNHLY and CDR2 FYNNEI. The CDR3 runs 15 residues. CDR3 bases: TGTGCCAGCAGCCCTACTAGCGGGTTAACCTACGAGCAGTACTTC. Translated, it gives CASSPTSGLTYEQYF.

The chain carries TRBV19 and TRBJ2-5; D possibly corresponds to TRBD2 (5 bases). Between the trimmed V and J ends, which lost 1 base and 4 bases, there was a span of 10 bases. Germline V gene lookup returns CDR1 LNHDA and CDR2 SQIVND (reference sequence). The CDR3 has 14 amino acids. The CDR3 protein is CASSIAWTRETQYF. CDR3 nucleotide sequence: TGTGCCAGTAGTATAGCGTGGACTCGAGAGACCCAGTACTTC.

This clone was recorded a few times. The V call is TRBV4-2, the J call TRBJ2-7; TRBD1 aligns across 7 bases. The CDR3 length is 17 residues. V dropped 1 base and J dropped 1; count of bases not matched to a gene: 10. CDR1 LGHNA and CDR2 YNFKEQ come from the germline V gene. The CDR3 here is CASSQVPGQTSSYEQYF. CDR3 nucleotide sequence: TGTGCCAGCAGCCAAGTACCGGGACAGACTTCGTCCTACGAGCAGTACTTC.

The chain is built from TRBV18 and TRBJ2-6; D unresolved. V was cut by 2 bases and J by 0 bases, with 5 bases left in between. The germline V gene encodes CDR1 KGHSH and CDR2 LQKENI. The CDR3 consists of 15 residues. The CDR3 nucleotides are TGTGCCAGCTCACCAGGGCTCTCTGGGGCCAACGTCCTGACTTTC. Translating gives CASSPGLSGANVLTF. Based on the CDR3 plus reference TRBV18 and TRBJ2-6, the full variable domain is NAGVMQNPRHLVRRRGQEARLRCSPMKGHSHVYWYRQLPEEGLKFMVYLQKENIIDESGMPKERFSAEFPKEGPSILRIQQVVRGDSAAYFCASSPGLSGANVLTFGAGSRLTVL.

The chain is built from TRBV16 and TRBJ2-7; D is unresolved. The CDR3 length is 14 residues. The V gene's germline CDR1 is KGHSY and CDR2 FQNENV. Between the trimmed V and J ends, which lost 3 bases and 7 bases, there was a span of 16 bases. CDR3: CASSHRGQLGEQYF. The CDR3 nucleotides are TGTGCCAGCAGCCATCGTGGGCAGCTTGGAGAGCAGTACTTC. Using reference TRBV16 and TRBJ2-7 for the parts outside the CDR3, the full variable domain is GEEVAQTPKHLVRGEGQKAKLYCAPIKGHSYVFWYQQVLKNEFKFLISFQNENVFDETGMPKERFSAKCLPNSPCSLEIQATKLEDSAVYFCASSHRGQLGEQYFGPGTRLTVT.

A single count supports this clone. The V gene is TRBV25-1, the J gene TRBJ1-4; no reliable D call. This CDR3 is 13 amino acids long. The V end lost 8 bases, the J end lost 7 bases, and 14 bases lay between the germline ends. The germline CDR1 and CDR2 sequences are MGHDK and SYGVNS. CDR3 loop: CASVGWESEKLFF. The CDR3 DNA sequence: TGTGCCAGCGTAGGGTGGGAGAGTGAAAAACTGTTTTTT.

This clone was detected only a few times. CDR3 residues: CASRGQGGNTIYF. The DNA of the CDR3 is TGTGCCAGCAGAGGACAGGGAGGAAACACCATATATTTT. The chain combines TRBV28 with TRBJ1-3; 8 positions agree with TRBD1. Trimming took 6 bases from V and 4 from J; bases not matched to a gene: 2. The CDR3 loop spans 13 amino acids. Per germline, CDR1 MDHEN and CDR2 SYDVKM.

The V gene is TRBV27, the J gene TRBJ2-1; 7 positions agree with TRBD2. Germline CDR1 MNHEY, CDR2 SMNVEV (reference sequence). The CDR3 spans 15 residues. V trimming: 0 bases; J trimming: 8 bases; junction bases outside the gene matches: 7. The CDR3, as DNA: TGTGCCAGCAGTTTATCGGCCACTAGCGTCGATGAGCAGTTCTTC. It is translated as CASSLSATSVDEQFF.

The rearrangement uses TRBV4-2 and TRBJ2-3; 9 positions agree with TRBD2. The V gene's germline CDR1 is LGHNA and CDR2 YNFKEQ. The CDR3 sequence is 16 residues long. V shed 1 base, J shed 2 bases, and the junction held 4 bases outside the gene matches. In DNA form, the CDR3 reads TGTGCCAGCAGCCAAGCACTAGCGGGTTACACAGATACGCAGTATTTT. Protein: CASSQALAGYTDTQYF.

This clone was detected a few times. This sample includes further DNA sequences coding for the same CDR3. The rearrangement links TRBV5-1 to TRBJ1-4; 8 bases are a match to TRBD1. The trim removed 4 bases at V and 7 bases at J, leaving 6 bases unmatched. The CDR3 runs to 14 residues. Germline V gene sequence: CDR1 SGHRS, CDR2 YFSETQ. This chain's CDR3 is CASSLGQGGEKLFF. CDR3 bases: TGCGCCAGCAGCCTTGGACAGGGTGGTGAAAAACTGTTTTTT.

The J gene is TRBJ2-7, the V gene TRBV25-1; 15 bases are shared with TRBD2. With 6 bases clipped from V and 4 bases from J, the junction kept 7 bases outside the gene matches. This CDR3 comprises 16 residues. CDR1 is MGHDK and CDR2 is SYGVNS in the germline V gene. The CDR3 sequence: CASSGTSGRSWYEQYF. The DNA of the CDR3 is TGTGCCAGCAGCGGGACTAGCGGGAGGTCTTGGTACGAGCAGTACTTC.

This clone was observed at least ten times. The J gene is TRBJ2-2, the V gene TRBV6-2 or TRBV6-3; 11 nucleotides line up with TRBD2. Germline CDR1 MNHEY, CDR2 SVGEGT. V was clipped by 5 bases and J by 7 bases; unmatched bases: 9. This CDR3 comprises 16 residues. The CDR3: CASSKILAGAVGELFF. The CDR3 DNA reads as TGTGCCAGCAGTAAAATACTAGCGGGAGCGGTCGGGGAGCTGTTTTTT.

The chain employs TRBV19 and TRBJ2-3, with 10 positions matching TRBD2. CDR1 LNHDA and CDR2 SQIVND come from the germline V gene (reference sequence). CDR3 length equals 13 residues. V lost 10 bases, J lost 5 bases, and 6 bases stayed unmatched. CDR3 DNA sequence: TGTGCCATTAGCGGGAGGATGGGAGATACGCAGTATTTT. Amino acids: CAISGRMGDTQYF.

This clone was seen once. This chain links TRBV18 with TRBJ2-7; TRBD1 aligns across 11 bases. CDR3 length: 16 amino acids. CDR1 and CDR2 (germline): KGHSH, LQKENI. V dropped 1 base and J dropped 4; count of bases not matched to a gene: 6. The CDR3 region is CASSPQGQGVSYEQYF. In DNA form, the CDR3 reads TGTGCCAGCTCACCACAGGGACAGGGGGTATCGTACGAGCAGTACTTC. Drawing the rest from reference TRBV18 and TRBJ2-7, the complete variable domain is NAGVMQNPRHLVRRRGQEARLRCSPMKGHSHVYWYRQLPEEGLKFMVYLQKENIIDESGMPKERFSAEFPKEGPSILRIQQVVRGDSAAYFCASSPQGQGVSYEQYFGPGTRLTVT.

This clone was seen a handful of times. The chain carries TRBV5-1 and TRBJ2-1, with TRBD2 identical over 10 bases. The V gene's germline CDR1 is SGHRS and CDR2 YFSETQ. J lost 8 bases, V lost 3 bases, and 8 bases had no gene match. The CDR3 length is 15 residues. CDR3 sequence: CASSSLAGEIDEQFF. CDR3 nucleotide sequence: TGCGCCAGCAGCTCCCTAGCGGGGGAGATAGATGAGCAGTTCTTC.

The genes are TRBV5-4 and TRBJ2-3; D is possibly TRBD1 (5 bases). The V and J ends lost 7 bases and 3 bases respectively, with 12 bases between them. This CDR3 has 13 amino acids. From germline, CDR1 is SGHNT and CDR2 YYREEE (reference sequence). Here the CDR3 DNA reads TGTGCCAGCGGATTTCAGGGTACAGATACGCAGTATTTT. It translates to CASGFQGTDTQYF.

The chain employs TRBV6-5 and TRBJ1-2; 8 bases match TRBD1. The length of the CDR3 is 15 residues. Germline V gives CDR1 MNHEY, CDR2 SVGAGI. The V and J ends lost 6 bases and 4 bases, in that order; junction bases with no gene match: 10. DNA of the CDR3: TGTGCCAGCAGCTCTCTCGGACAGGGAGGCTATGGCTACACCTTC. This codes for CASSSLGQGGYGYTF.

The rearrangement links TRBV6-5 to TRBJ2-5; a weak D match, TRBD2 (7 bases). Germline-derived CDR1 and CDR2 are MNHEY and SVGAGI. The CDR3 contains 14 residues. The V end was cut by 6 bases, the J end by 4 bases, with 15 bases between. CDR3 bases: TGTGCCAGCAGCCCGGGGGGCCGTTTAGAGACCCAGTACTTC. It specifies CASSPGGRLETQYF.

This sequence joins TRBV6-5 and TRBJ2-7, with a possible D match to TRBD2 (6 bases). The CDR3 has 12 residues. Germline V CDR1 and CDR2: MNHEY, SVGAGI. Trimming shortened V by 6 bases and J by 6 bases, and 12 bases separated the two germline ends. DNA of the CDR3: TGTGCCAGCAGGACGGGACTTCGCGAGCAGTACTTC. It yields the protein CASRTGLREQYF.

This clone has only one observation. V is TRBV4-1 and J is TRBJ1-1; 10 nucleotides line up with TRBD1. The CDR3 is made up of 14 amino acids. J was trimmed by 6 bases and V by 2 bases; bases with no gene match: 3. Germline V CDR1 and CDR2: MGHRA, YSYEKL. CDR3 nucleotides: TGCGCCAGCAGCCAAAGACAGGGGGCGCCTGAAGCTTTCTTT. It translates to CASSQRQGAPEAFF.